This passage covers 10 T cell receptor beta chains from one sample sequenced in a study of cytomegalovirus exposure and HLA in healthy donors. PCR used 60 Vbeta primers and 13 Jbeta primers. Sequencing used immunoSEQ multiplex PCR; TCRdb keeps in-frame clones, though not all of them. The repertoire includes 95,000 to 150,000 clones, over 75% of them detected once, and about 3.9% sits in the top ten. Sequenced: PBMCs. The receptors originated from a human donor in good health.

This rearrangement joins TRBV25-1 to TRBJ1-4; D not resolved. CDR1 is MGHDK and CDR2 is SYGVNS in the germline V gene. V was trimmed by 0 bases and J by 5 bases, leaving 7 bases between them. This CDR3 has 14 residues. The CDR3 coding sequence is TGTGCCAGCAGTGAATATGGAGGGAATGAAAAACTGTTTTTT. Its translation: CASSEYGGNEKLFF.

The chain recombines TRBV5-5 with TRBJ2-1, with D perhaps matching TRBD1 (6 bases). The CDR3 sequence is 14 residues long. Germline CDR1 is SGHKS and CDR2 is YYEKEE (reference sequence). Trimming left V 4 bases short and J 2 bases short, with 10 bases between. CDR3 bases: TGTGCCAGCAGCGGCAGGGGAACCTACAATGAGCAGTTCTTC. Translation: CASSGRGTYNEQFF.

This clone appeared a few times. The chain combines TRBV10-3 with TRBJ2-2, with TRBD2 identical over 8 bases. The V segment lost 2 bases and the J segment 5 bases; nucleotides outside the gene matches: 4. The CDR3 runs 15 residues. CDR1 and CDR2 from the germline V gene are ENHRY and SYGVKD. The CDR3 region has the DNA TGTGCCATCAGTGAGCCCCGGGGGGGGACCGGGGAGCTGTTTTTT. Its protein product is CAISEPRGGTGELFF.

The chain is built from TRBV11-3 and TRBJ1-2; TRBD1 is a possible D gene (5 bases). Germline V gene sequence: CDR1 SGHNT, CDR2 YENEEA. Trimming stripped 4 bases from V and 5 bases from J, with 14 bases between. The CDR3 runs 14 residues. The DNA for the CDR3 is TGTGCCAGCAGCTCCGGGACTGCTTCATATGGCTACACCTTC. Amino acids: CASSSGTASYGYTF.

The chain has TRBV13 and TRBJ2-5; D is unclear. V shed 5 bases and J shed 3 bases, with 10 bases lying between them. The CDR3 totals 13 residues. The germline gives CDR1 PRHDT, CDR2 FYEKMQ (reference sequence). The CDR3 DNA reads TGTGCCAGCAGCGCGCGCTCGGAAGAGACCCAGTACTTC. Encoded protein: CASSARSEETQYF.

The rearrangement uses TRBV11-2 and TRBJ2-1; 9 nucleotides match TRBD2. Trimming took 3 bases from V and 8 from J; bases not matched to a gene: 2. There are 13 residues in the CDR3. Germline lookup yields CDR1 SGHAT and CDR2 FQNNGV. CDR3 in DNA: TGTGCCAGCAGCTTTAGCGGGAGCTATGAGCAGTTCTTC. Protein: CASSFSGSYEQFF.

This clone has only a few counts. The chain recombines TRBV28 with TRBJ1-4, with TRBD1 matching 10 bases. CDR1 and CDR2 (germline): MDHEN, SYDVKM. Unmatched junction bases numbered 6, after V lost 6 bases and J lost 5 bases. CDR3 length equals 15 residues. The CDR3 loop is CASSDRTGGNEKLFF. DNA of the CDR3: TGTGCCAGCAGCGACCGGACAGGGGGAAATGAAAAACTGTTTTTT.

The chain carries TRBV7-9 and TRBJ2-7; D is unclear. The CDR3 consists of 16 residues. V shed 0 bases and J shed 0 bases, with 12 bases lying between them. From germline, CDR1 is SEHNR and CDR2 FQNEAQ (reference sequence). The CDR3: CASSLASGHTSYEQYF. The CDR3 region has the DNA TGTGCCAGCAGCTTAGCGTCAGGCCATACCTCCTACGAGCAGTACTTC.

V usage is TRBV5-1 and J usage is TRBJ1-2, with 7 bases that match TRBD1. Unmatched junction bases numbered 16, after V lost 3 bases and J lost 11 bases. The CDR3 is made up of 15 amino acids. Germline V CDR1 and CDR2: SGHRS, YFSETQ. CDR3 sequence reads: CASSSTGTDLAGYTF. In DNA, the CDR3 is TGCGCCAGCAGCTCGACAGGGACGGACCTGGCGGGTTACACCTTC.

The chain is built from TRBV19 and TRBJ1-2, with 9 bases matching TRBD1. This CDR3 contains 14 residues. The V and J ends lost 7 bases and 4 bases, in that order; junction bases with no gene match: 7. Looked up from germline, CDR1 is LNHDA and CDR2 is SQIVND (reference sequence). The CDR3 here is CASTRTGEAYGYTF. CDR3 DNA sequence: TGTGCCAGTACCCGGACAGGGGAAGCCTATGGCTACACCTTC.